This T cell receptor (beta chain) is from a study of cytomegalovirus exposure and HLA in healthy donors. On the study more broadly: Samples from HLA-typed donors yielded about 85 million unique TCRs in an early data release.

PCR primers comprised 60 Vbeta and 13 Jbeta primers. Here immunoSEQ multiplex PCR was the method, and the copy in TCRdb shows in-frame clones only, minus some. The table shows about 31,000 clones, with roughly 69% occurring only once. After removal of 5 bases from V and 8 bases from J, the junction contained 8 bases not matched to a gene. CDR1 and CDR2 (germline): LNHNV, YYDKDF (reference sequence). The CDR3 is 13 residues long. Material for sequencing was PBMCs. The sequence was collected from a middle-aged man in good health and CMV-seropositive. The chain is built from TRBV15 and TRBJ1-2; TRBD1 aligns across 7 bases. The CDR3: CATSRTTGSGYTF. The DNA of the CDR3 is TGTGCCACCAGCCGTACGACAGGGAGCGGCTACACCTTC.